This T cell receptor beta chain was documented in a study of T cell responses to AZD1222 COVID-19 vaccine. From germline, CDR1 is SNHLY and CDR2 FYNNEI. The CDR3 has 15 amino acids. V was trimmed by 5 bases and J by 3 bases, leaving 14 bases between them. Study observations and caveats: Donors were chiefly white British, with a greater number of females, and clonal diversity was perhaps underestimated. At 160-218 and 743-854, vaccine-associated CD4 TCRs were dominant, and they spanned spike.

Method: immunoSEQ multiplex PCR; TCRdb's copy keeps in-frame clones and lacks some. Altogether about 55,000 clones are present, 84% being singletons, with the ten largest covering 25% to 30%. With respect to this clone: Its cognate antigen is unknown.

The chain is built from TRBV2 and TRBJ1-5; TRBD1 is a possible D gene (6 bases). Here the sequenced sample was peripheral blood, taken on day 0 of AZD1222 vaccination. This clonotype was obtained from an adult in good health. In nucleotides, the CDR3 is TGTGCCAGCAGTAAGGGGGGGCGAGACAATCAGCCCCAGCATTTT. It encodes CASSKGGRDNQPQHF.